A single sample is the source of the 24 T cell receptor beta chains below, sequenced in a study of blood T cell repertoires in COVID-19. Sequencing used immunoSEQ multiplex PCR; TCRdb keeps in-frame clones, though not all of them. The table has 350,000 to 400,000 clones, just under 90% seen once; the top ten hold 1.5% to 2%. Sample: PBMCs or T cells enriched from blood (not recorded which). The receptor source for this set is a woman younger than 45 who had recovered from COVID-19.

This chain connects TRBV7-9 to TRBJ1-5; TRBD1 is a possible D gene (5 bases). This CDR3 is built from 16 residues. V was clipped by 2 bases and J by 2 bases, with 13 bases between them. In germline, CDR1 is SEHNR, CDR2 FQNEAQ (reference sequence). Written as DNA, the CDR3 is TGTGCCAGCAGCTTATGGGAGGGAGGGGGCAATCAGCCCCAGCATTTT. Amino acids: CASSLWEGGGNQPQHF.

This sequence joins TRBV19 and TRBJ2-1; no definite D call. The CDR3 runs to 14 residues. Between the trimmed V and J ends, which lost 3 bases and 6 bases, there was a span of 12 bases. Germline V CDR1 and CDR2: LNHDA, SQIVND (reference sequence). The CDR3: CASSIYKPGNEQFF. In DNA form, the CDR3 reads TGTGCCAGTAGTATCTATAAGCCCGGCAATGAGCAGTTCTTC.

This chain joins TRBV19 and TRBJ1-1; D remains unclear. CDR1 LNHDA and CDR2 SQIVND come from the germline V gene (reference sequence). The CDR3 length is 16 residues. Trimming took 3 bases from V and 1 from J, leaving 15 bases between them. This CDR3 is CASSMKQLTPNTEAFF. CDR3 bases: TGTGCCAGTAGTATGAAACAGCTTACCCCGAACACTGAAGCTTTCTTT.

The chain couples TRBV10-3 to TRBJ1-1; weak D call: TRBD1 (6 bases). Germline V gene lookup returns CDR1 ENHRY and CDR2 SYGVKD. V lost 4 bases and J 3 bases, leaving 9 bases between the germline ends. The CDR3 has 13 amino acids. The CDR3: CAISVRQDTEAFF. The CDR3 DNA follows: TGTGCCATCAGTGTGCGACAGGACACTGAAGCTTTCTTT.

The chain recombines TRBV5-6 with TRBJ1-1, with TRBD1 matching over 7 bases. The V gene's germline CDR1 is SGHDT and CDR2 YYEEEE. V gave up 0 bases and J gave up 10 bases; unmatched junction bases: 9. CDR3 length equals 14 residues. The CDR3 DNA follows: TGTGCCAGCAGCTTGGATGGACAGGCCGATGGAGCTTTCTTT. Its protein is CASSLDGQADGAFF. The complete variable domain, with remaining parts taken from reference TRBV5-6 and TRBJ1-1, reads DAGVTQSPTHLIKTRGQQVTLRCSPKSGHDTVSWYQQALGQGPQFIFQYYEEEERQRGNFPDRFSGHQFPNYSSELNVNALLLGDSALYLCASSLDGQADGAFFGQGTRLTVV.

V is TRBV7-2 and J is TRBJ1-1, with 9 bases fitting TRBD1. There are 16 residues in the CDR3. Trimming took 0 bases from V and 1 from J; bases not matched to a gene: 3. Germline CDR1 reads SGHTA; CDR2 reads FQGNSA. In DNA form, the CDR3 reads TGTGCCAGCAGCTTAGCTCCGGACAGGGGGAACACTGAAGCTTTCTTT. This encodes CASSLAPDRGNTEAFF.

This chain uses TRBV3-1 (or the pseudogene TRBV3-2) with TRBJ1-1; 11 bases match TRBD1. Germline V gene data show CDR1 as LGHDT and CDR2 as YNNKEL (reference sequence). V shed 1 base and J 1 base; nucleotides not matched to a gene: 14. The CDR3 has 20 residues. In DNA, the CDR3 is TGTGCCAGCAGCCAAGCGGCCGGGGACAGGGGGAAGTTCGGGAACACTGAAGCTTTCTTT. As protein: CASSQAAGDRGKFGNTEAFF.

The chain recombines TRBV3-1 (or the pseudogene TRBV3-2) with TRBJ1-2, with a tentative D call TRBD1 (6 bases). From germline, CDR1 is LGHDT and CDR2 YNNKEL (reference sequence). V was pared by 1 base and J by 2 bases, with 8 bases between. The CDR3 is 14 residues long. The CDR3 here is CASSQGTVNYGYTF. For the CDR3, the DNA is TGTGCCAGCAGCCAAGGGACAGTAAACTATGGCTACACCTTC.

J is TRBJ2-6 and V is TRBV7-8; a possible D gene is TRBD1 (6 bases). CDR1 SGHVS and CDR2 FQNEAQ come from the germline V gene. V lost 5 bases to trimming and J lost 3 bases, with 23 bases between them. The CDR3 totals 19 residues. The CDR3 coding sequence is TGTGCCAGCAGCCCACGGATAGACAGGCGAACGTTTGGGGCCAACGTCCTGACTTTC. This encodes CASSPRIDRRTFGANVLTF.

The rearrangement links TRBV6-1 to TRBJ1-1; 8 bases agree with TRBD1. Germline V CDR1 and CDR2: MNHNS, SASEGT. V dropped 1 base and J dropped 4; count of bases not matched to a gene: 8. CDR3 length: 16 residues. The CDR3 DNA reads as TGTGCCAGCAGTGAAGTAGGACAGGGTTTAAGCACTGAAGCTTTCTTT. Protein: CASSEVGQGLSTEAFF.

The chain recombines TRBV12-3 or TRBV12-4 with TRBJ1-2; D might be TRBD1 (5 bases). CDR3 length: 12 residues. V shed 7 bases and J shed 8 bases, with 14 bases lying between them. The CDR3 spells CASTPGGVGYTF. The CDR3 bases are TGTGCCAGCACCCCAGGAGGGGTCGGCTACACCTTC.

This clone was counted a single time. The chain has TRBV27 and TRBJ1-3; unclear D gene. The CDR3 is 16 residues long. Trimming cost V 8 bases and J 1 base, with 18 bases left between them. Germline lookup yields CDR1 MNHEY and CDR2 SMNVEV (reference sequence). CDR3 sequence: CASGQQLGTSGNTIYF. The DNA of the CDR3 is TGTGCCAGCGGGCAGCAGCTTGGAACTTCTGGAAACACCATATATTTT.

This clone was detected only a few times. J is TRBJ2-7 and V is TRBV13; weak D call: TRBD1 (6 bases). The CDR3 length is 16 residues. The V gene lost 4 bases and the J gene lost 2 bases, with 18 bases spanning the gap. Looked up from germline, CDR1 is PRHDT and CDR2 is FYEKMQ (reference sequence). The CDR3 region has the DNA TGTGCCAGCAGCTCATATAGGACAGAGCCTACCTACGAGCAGTACTTC. Encoded protein: CASSSYRTEPTYEQYF.

This chain links TRBV5-5 with TRBJ1-2; 7 nucleotides line up with TRBD1. The germline gives CDR1 SGHKS, CDR2 YYEKEE (reference sequence). The CDR3 is 15 residues long. The V and J ends lost 4 bases and 7 bases, in that order; junction bases with no gene match: 13. In DNA form, the CDR3 reads TGTGCCAGCAGCGTAACACCGGACAGGTCCCGTGGCTACACCTTC. It encodes CASSVTPDRSRGYTF.

This chain joins TRBV18 and TRBJ2-5, with TRBD2 as a possible D gene (5 bases). Trimming pared 3 bases from V and 1 base from J, leaving 24 bases between. CDR3 length: 19 residues. Germline V CDR1 and CDR2: KGHSH, LQKENI. The CDR3 DNA reads as TGTGCCAGCTCACCGACCCCAGGCTCTAGAGGGAACCTCCAAGAGACCCAGTACTTC. Its translation is CASSPTPGSRGNLQETQYF.

The chain joins TRBV18 to TRBJ2-2; TRBD1 matches 11 bases. The CDR3 is made up of 16 amino acids. Germline V CDR1 and CDR2: KGHSH, LQKENI. With V trimmed by 6 bases and J by 3 bases, 6 bases remained unmatched. CDR3 sequence: CASSIRDRGYTGELFF. The CDR3 DNA is TGTGCCAGCTCGATCCGGGACAGGGGGTACACCGGGGAGCTGTTTTTT.

V and J are TRBV19 and TRBJ1-2; no definite D call. This CDR3 spans 14 amino acids. Trimming pared 5 bases from V and 8 bases from J, leaving 18 bases between. Germline loops: CDR1 LNHDA, CDR2 SQIVND (reference sequence). CDR3 sequence (DNA): TGTGCCAGTAGTCACTCGGGTTTGGAATACGGCTACACCTTC. Encoded protein: CASSHSGLEYGYTF.

CDR3: CASSPLRDSEQETQYF. The CDR3 DNA follows: TGTGCCAGTAGTCCCCTCCGGGACAGTGAACAAGAGACCCAGTACTTC. The rearrangement links TRBV19 to TRBJ2-5, with 7 positions matching TRBD1. There are 16 residues in the CDR3. In germline, CDR1 is LNHDA, CDR2 SQIVND (reference sequence). V was clipped by 5 bases and J by 2 bases; unmatched bases: 11.

The rearrangement joins TRBV3-1 (or the pseudogene TRBV3-2) to TRBJ2-5; the match to TRBD1 covers 10 bases. This CDR3 contains 14 residues. With 1 base clipped from V and 5 bases from J, the junction kept 1 base outside the gene matches. From germline, CDR1 is LGHDT and CDR2 YNNKEL (reference sequence). The CDR3 region has the DNA TGTGCCAGCAGCCAAGCGGGACAGGGGGAGACCCAGTACTTC. Translating gives CASSQAGQGETQYF.

CDR3 sequence (DNA): TGTGCCAGCAGCCGGACATTTAGCTCCTACGAGCAGTACTTC. It encodes CASSRTFSSYEQYF. The chain uses TRBV7-2 and TRBJ2-7, with D perhaps TRBD1 (5 bases). The CDR3 has 14 amino acids. V was pared by 5 bases and J by 0 bases, with 11 bases between. Germline CDR1 and CDR2: SGHTA and FQGNSA. The whole variable domain, filled in from reference TRBV7-2 and TRBJ2-7, reads GAGVSQSPSNKVTEKGKDVELRCDPISGHTALYWYRQSLGQGLEFLIYFQGNSAPDKSGLPSDRFSAERTGGSVSTLTIQRTQQEDSAVYLCASSRTFSSYEQYFGPGTRLTVT.

This rearrangement joins TRBV19 to TRBJ1-2; D is perhaps TRBD1 (6 bases). Germline CDR1 is LNHDA and CDR2 is SQIVND (reference sequence). The V and J ends lost 6 bases and 0 bases respectively, with 14 bases between them. This CDR3 has 15 amino acids. CDR3 nucleotides: TGTGCCAGTAGGTCCGGGGACACCGCTAACTATGGCTACACCTTC. It codes for CASRSGDTANYGYTF.

The gene calls are TRBV30 and TRBJ2-1; 9 nucleotides align to TRBD1. J gave up 3 bases and V 1 base, and 25 bases lay outside the gene matches. Germline loops: CDR1 GTSNPN, CDR2 SVGIG (reference sequence). The CDR3 sequence is 22 residues long. Here the CDR3 reads CAWSEKDRGSSRYLLLYNEQFF. The CDR3 DNA is TGTGCCTGGAGTGAAAAGGACAGGGGAAGCTCCCGATACCTACTTCTCTACAATGAGCAGTTCTTC.

This chain links TRBV4-1 with TRBJ2-2, with 8 bases aligning to TRBD1. The V and J ends lost 1 base and 6 bases, in that order; junction bases with no gene match: 4. In germline, CDR1 is MGHRA, CDR2 YSYEKL. CDR3 length: 15 amino acids. As DNA, the CDR3 is TGCGCCAGCAGCCAAGGGACAGGGCGGTCCGGGGAGCTGTTTTTT. This gives the protein CASSQGTGRSGELFF.

The rearrangement links TRBV19 to TRBJ2-7; 7 nucleotides agree with TRBD2. Per the germline V gene, CDR1 is LNHDA and CDR2 is SQIVND (reference sequence). This CDR3 is built from 14 residues. The V gene end was trimmed by 4 bases and the J gene end by 2 bases; junction bases not matched to a gene: 5. The CDR3 DNA reads TGTGCCAGTAGTAATAGCGGGCTCACCTACGAGCAGTACTTC. Its translation is CASSNSGLTYEQYF.